This is a list of T cell receptor beta chains from one sample in a study of shared clonotypes between healthy human individuals. The table came from immunoSEQ multiplex PCR; TCRdb's copy has only in-frame clones and leaves some out. This table holds about 1 million clones, more than 65% found once. Sequenced: memory CD4+ T cells sorted from blood. The receptors were gathered from a man aged 18 to 35 in good health. Each CDR3 is given with its conserved first and last residue. D genes are given only for firm matches. Clone sizes are given selectively: once, few, many, or a class where the clone is expanded.

TRBV5-1	TRBD1	TRBJ2-2	many	CASRPGTANTGELFF	TGCGCCAGCAGGCCCGGGACAGCGAACACCGGGGAGCTGTTTTTT
TRBV11-2	.	TRBJ1-3	.	CASSISPRAGGNTIYF	TGTGCCAGCAGCATAAGTCCCAGGGCAGGGGGAAACACCATATATTTT
TRBV9	TRBD2	TRBJ2-3	.	CASSVQGRVANTDTQYF	TGTGCCAGCAGCGTACAAGGGAGGGTGGCGAACACAGATACGCAGTATTTT
TRBV9	TRBD2	TRBJ2-1	.	CASSVGTSGYNEQFF	TGTGCCAGCAGCGTAGGGACTAGCGGGTACAATGAGCAGTTCTTC
TRBV19	.	TRBJ2-5	.	CASSGPGMAQYF	TGTGCCAGTAGTGGACCGGGGATGGCCCAGTACTTC
TRBV5-1	.	TRBJ1-1	once	CASSSDLNTEAFF	TGCGCCAGCAGCTCTGATCTGAACACTGAAGCTTTCTTT
TRBV11-3	.	TRBJ2-3	.	CASSLGEAADTQYF	TGTGCCAGCAGCTTAGGGGAGGCTGCAGATACGCAGTATTTT
TRBV10-2	TRBD2	TRBJ2-3	.	CASVGGGGGTQYF	TGCGCCAGCGTGGGGGGGGGTGGTGGTACGCAGTATTTT
TRBV19	.	TRBJ2-6	.	CASSHEARVLSGANVLTF	TGTGCCAGTAGTCACGAAGCCAGGGTCCTCTCTGGGGCCAACGTCCTGACTTTC
TRBV12-1	.	TRBJ2-2	.	CASSFPLHIDGELFF	TGTGCCAGCAGCTTTCCTCTTCATATAGATGGGGAGCTGTTTTTT
TRBV6-4	.	TRBJ1-6	.	CASSDGRNSPLHF	TGTGCCAGCAGTGACGGGAGAAATTCACCCCTCCACTTT
TRBV2	.	TRBJ1-1	.	CASSVLRTVTEAFF	TGTGCCAGCAGTGTCCTAAGGACAGTAACTGAAGCTTTCTTT